These 3 T cell receptor beta chains were sequenced from one sample in a study of T cells expressing NK-cell markers. TCRdb reprocessed the 5' RACE reads, keeping one entry per CDR3 protein, no DNA. The sample has around 280,000 distinct CDR3 sequences; the top ten hold about 0.4%. Material for sequencing was blood T cells: a sorted CD56 or NKG2C T cell subset, CD4+ or CD8+ T cells, or bulk PBMC T cells (not recorded which). The receptors were sampled from a young man in good health.

The chain recombines TRBV6-2 or TRBV6-3 with TRBJ2-1; lacking DNA, the TRBD2 call made by TCRdb goes unchecked. The CDR3 is made up of 14 amino acids. Germline V gene lookup returns CDR1 MNHEY and CDR2 SVGEGT. CDR3 sequence reads: CASNPRLAGVEQFF.

The rearrangement links TRBV12-3 or TRBV12-4 to TRBJ1-1. The CDR3 totals 14 residues. The CDR3 here is CASSRGQMNTEAFF.

The chain uses TRBV7-2 and TRBJ1-3. The length of the CDR3 is 15 residues. Germline CDR1 SGHTA, CDR2 FQGNSA. CDR3 amino acids: CASSLGSTPGNTIYF.